The source of this T cell receptor beta chain is a study of patients and donors after allogeneic stem cell transplantation. Each CDR3 protein gets one entry after TCRdb re-called the RT-PCR reads with MiXCR. The profile shows some 960,000 distinct CDR3 sequences, roughly 18% of them singletons. CDR3 size: 16 residues. Germline V gene sequence: CDR1 SGHKS, CDR2 YYEKEE (reference sequence). The ends were cut back, 3 bases at V and 5 bases at J, with 20 bases in the middle. The sequencing input was blood, either unsorted or a sorted T cell fraction (not recorded which). The origin of this receptor is a human donor who was either an allogeneic HSCT recipient or a stem cell or donor lymphocyte infusion donor (not recorded which). It is not recorded whose cells these are; they may come from a transplant donor. This rearrangement joins TRBV5-5 to TRBJ2-5; a weak D match, TRBD2 (6 bases). CDR3 sequence: CASSSYPGLPGETQYF. In DNA, the CDR3 is TGTGCCAGCAGCTCCTACCCGGGACTCCCAGGGGAGACCCAGTACTTC.